This T cell receptor (beta chain) was retrieved from a study of cytomegalovirus exposure and HLA in healthy donors. On this clone itself: Its target is not known.

Study-wide results and limits: Across HLA loci, a later analysis found differing TCR association rates, with DRB1 most and HLA-C fewest. Looking again later, the authors saw that most CMV-associated TCR beta chains seemed HLA-restricted.

Germline V gene data show CDR1 as MGHDK and CDR2 as SYGVNS. CDR3 size: 15 residues. Trimming left V 5 bases short and J 0 bases short, with 14 bases between. The PCR made use of 60 Vbeta and 13 Jbeta primers. Some clones are missing from TCRdb's copy, which holds only in-frame ones; the method was immunoSEQ multiplex PCR. In the table there are roughly 170,000 clones, roughly 83% of which are singletons. The chain links TRBV25-1 to TRBJ2-7; D call uncertain. The sequencing input was PBMCs. The clonotype comes from a man between 25 and 39 years old in good health and CMV-seronegative. The CDR3 DNA sequence: TGTGCCAGCAGTCCCTCGGCTAGGAGCTCCTACGAGCAGTACTTC. It codes for CASSPSARSSYEQYF.